Listed here are 13 T cell receptor beta chains from one sample, sequenced in a study of cytotoxic CD8 clonotypes in ibrutinib-treated CLL. The protocol was immunoSEQ multiplex PCR, while the TCRdb copy is restricted to in-frame clones and leaves out a portion. Counted here are about 160,000 clones, roughly 86% occurring once; the ten biggest clones make up roughly 2%. Sequencing used PBMCs, obtained after 12 months of ibrutinib treatment. These receptor sequences come from a human donor with chronic lymphocytic leukemia.

The gene calls are TRBV21-1 and TRBJ1-1. TRBV21-1 is labeled a pseudogene. The length of the CDR3 is 14 residues. CDR3 coding DNA: TGTGCCAGCAGCAAAAGTCCGTCCAACACTGAAGCTTTCTTT. Translating it yields CASSKSPSNTEAFF.

This sequence joins TRBV5-1 and TRBJ2-1, with D tentatively TRBD1 or TRBD2 (5 bases each). There are 15 residues in the CDR3. Trimming took off 0 bases at V and 15 bases at J, with 22 bases between the two ends. Per the germline V gene, CDR1 is SGHRS and CDR2 is YFSETQ. The CDR3 DNA is TGCGCCAGCAGCTTGGGACCGGCCCGGGACCAGGTAAGGTTCTTC. This translates into CASSLGPARDQVRFF.

V usage is TRBV5-5 and J usage is TRBJ2-7; 8 bases are a match to TRBD1. There are 15 residues in the CDR3. Losses at the gene ends were 3 bases for V and 7 bases for J; bases not matched to a gene: 12. CDR1 and CDR2 from the germline V gene are SGHKS and YYEKEE (reference sequence). The CDR3 DNA sequence: TGTGCCAGCAGCTGGGGACAGGCGGCCGGAAGGGAGCAGTACTTC. Translating gives CASSWGQAAGREQYF. Drawing the rest from reference TRBV5-5 and TRBJ2-7, the complete variable domain is DAGVTQSPTHLIKTRGQQVTLRCSPISGHKSVSWYQQVLGQGPQFIFQYYEKEERGRGNFPDRFSARQFPNYSSELNVNALLLGDSALYLCASSWGQAAGREQYFGPGTRLTVT.

V usage is TRBV4-1 and J usage is TRBJ2-4; maybe TRBD1 (5 bases). The CDR3 is 14 residues long. Trimming cost V 1 base and J 6 bases, with 10 bases left between them. Germline lookup yields CDR1 MGHRA and CDR2 YSYEKL. The CDR3 here is CASSQADRVNIQYF. The CDR3 nucleotides read TGCGCCAGCAGCCAAGCCGACAGAGTAAACATTCAGTACTTC.

This clone came up a few times. V gene TRBV29-1 combines with J gene TRBJ1-2; D is possibly TRBD1 (5 bases). Germline V lookup: CDR1 SQVTM, CDR2 ANQGSEA. Deletions cut 5 bases from V and 8 bases from J, with 12 bases between. CDR3 length: 11 residues. CDR3 DNA: TGCAGCGTTAGGCGTGGGGACGGCTACACCTTC. Translated, it gives CSVRRGDGYTF. Using reference TRBV29-1 and TRBJ1-2 for the parts outside the CDR3, the full variable domain is SAVISQKPSRDICQRGTSLTIQCQVDSQVTMMFWYRQQPGQSLTLIATANQGSEATYESGFVIDKFPISRPNLTFSTLTVSNMSPEDSSIYLCSVRRGDGYTFGSGTRLTVV.

This rearrangement joins TRBV5-6 to TRBJ1-1; the match to TRBD1 covers 11 bases. The CDR3 is 16 residues long. With 3 bases clipped from V and 4 bases from J, the junction kept 8 bases outside the gene matches. The germline gives CDR1 SGHDT, CDR2 YYEEEE. The CDR3 DNA follows: TGTGCCAGCAGCTCTTATCCCGGGACAGGGGGCACTGAAGCTTTCTTT. Translated: CASSSYPGTGGTEAFF.

This chain links TRBV7-2 with TRBJ1-2, with D unresolved. This CDR3 region has 14 residues. Trimming stripped 3 bases from V and 4 bases from J, with 12 bases between. CDR1 is SGHTA, CDR2 FQGNSA, per germline. The CDR3 reads CASSFYGEVYGYTF. The CDR3, as DNA: TGTGCCAGCAGCTTCTATGGGGAGGTCTATGGCTACACCTTC.

The count of this clone is one. The V gene is TRBV2, the J gene TRBJ2-7; the D call may be TRBD1 or TRBD2 (6 bases each). Between the trimmed V and J ends, which lost 6 bases and 0 bases, there was a span of 15 bases. CDR1 and CDR2 (germline): SNHLY, FYNNEI. The CDR3 consists of 15 residues. The CDR3 here is CASRRGDKSSYEQYF. CDR3 nucleotide sequence: TGTGCCAGCAGGAGGGGGGACAAAAGCTCCTACGAGCAGTACTTC. Complete variable domain (other parts from reference TRBV2 and TRBJ2-7): EPEVTQTPSHQVTQMGQEVILRCVPISNHLYFYWYRQILGQKVEFLVSFYNNEISEKSEIFDDQFSVERPDGSNFTLKIRSTKLEDSAMYFCASRRGDKSSYEQYFGPGTRLTVT.

The chain combines TRBV28 with TRBJ1-1; 7 nucleotides match TRBD1. J lost 5 bases, V lost 5 bases, and 11 bases had no gene match. This CDR3 has 15 amino acids. The germline V gene has CDR1 MDHEN and CDR2 SYDVKM. Here the CDR3 DNA reads TGTGCCAGCAGTCCACCGGACAGGTACCAGACTGAAGCTTTCTTT. It yields the protein CASSPPDRYQTEAFF.

The V and J genes are TRBV7-2 and TRBJ2-3; 7 bases line up with TRBD2. J was trimmed by 2 bases and V by 1 base; bases with no gene match: 9. CDR3 length equals 17 residues. CDR1 is SGHTA and CDR2 is FQGNSA in the germline V gene. In nucleotides, the CDR3 is TGTGCCAGCAGCTTAGGGTCTTGGGGGGGGTACACAGATACGCAGTATTTT. It translates to CASSLGSWGGYTDTQYF.

This clone was counted ten times or more. The J gene is TRBJ1-5, the V gene TRBV2; TRBD1 matches at 7 bases. Germline assignment: CDR1 SNHLY and CDR2 FYNNEI. The CDR3 is made up of 14 amino acids. The ends lost 9 bases at V and 2 bases at J; junction bases unmatched: 7. CDR3 sequence reads: CASNPTGGNQPQHF. The DNA for the CDR3 is TGTGCCAGTAACCCTACAGGGGGCAATCAGCCCCAGCATTTT. Drawing the rest from reference TRBV2 and TRBJ1-5, the complete variable domain is EPEVTQTPSHQVTQMGQEVILRCVPISNHLYFYWYRQILGQKVEFLVSFYNNEISEKSEIFDDQFSVERPDGSNFTLKIRSTKLEDSAMYFCASNPTGGNQPQHFGDGTRLSIL.

This rearrangement joins TRBV5-1 to TRBJ2-5, with D possibly matching TRBD1 (6 bases). The CDR3 contains 14 residues. With 4 bases removed from V and 3 bases from J, the gap between germline ends came to 13 bases. Germline values: CDR1 SGHRS, CDR2 YFSETQ. CDR3 sequence (DNA): TGCGCCAGCAGCCCACTGCAGGGGAAAGAGACCCAGTACTTC. Its protein is CASSPLQGKETQYF.

This clone was found a few times. The rearrangement links TRBV2 to TRBJ2-2; D is possibly TRBD1 (6 bases). Germline V gene data show CDR1 as SNHLY and CDR2 as FYNNEI. V was shortened by 4 bases and J by 5 bases, with 11 bases between the two germline ends. The length of the CDR3 is 14 residues. CDR3 in amino acids: CASSVQGSTGELFF. As DNA, the CDR3 is TGTGCCAGCAGTGTTCAGGGGTCGACCGGGGAGCTGTTTTTT. Combining the CDR3 with reference TRBV2 and TRBJ2-2 gives the whole variable domain EPEVTQTPSHQVTQMGQEVILRCVPISNHLYFYWYRQILGQKVEFLVSFYNNEISEKSEIFDDQFSVERPDGSNFTLKIRSTKLEDSAMYFCASSVQGSTGELFFGEGSRLTVL.